Given below is one TCR beta chain in context. Antigen specificity is unknown. Sorted out of PBMCs were CD4+ T cells and CD8+ T cells. Extracted from the samples, RNA was reverse transcribed into cDNA to serve as the sequencing template. This table comes from immunoSEQ multiplex PCR, and its TCRdb copy is limited to in-frame clones, with some not included. The sample lists approximately 150,000 clones, around 55% occurring once. This entry belongs to a study of CD8+ T cells in alopecia areata. Broader study findings: Affected scalp, especially in alopecia totalis/universalis, had a higher clonality than normal scalp did. Mouse data revealed clearer TCR sharing than patient data did, a gap possibly tied to HLA.

The ends lost 6 bases at V and 5 bases at J; junction bases unmatched: 9. This CDR3 is built from 15 residues. Germline values: CDR1 SGHRS, CDR2 YFSETQ. This TCR was sampled from a human donor in good health. Specimen: CD4+ T cells sorted from blood. The chain has TRBV5-1 and TRBJ2-1, with 9 bases matching TRBD2. CDR3 protein: CASNQAASGNNEQFF. The CDR3, as DNA: TGCGCCAGCAACCAAGCGGCTAGCGGGAACAATGAGCAGTTCTTC. Using reference TRBV5-1 and TRBJ2-1 for the parts outside the CDR3, the full variable domain is KAGVTQTPRYLIKTRGQQVTLSCSPISGHRSVSWYQQTPGQGLQFLFEYFSETQRNKGNFPGRFSGRQFSNSRSEMNVSTLELGDSALYLCASNQAASGNNEQFFGPGTRLTVL.